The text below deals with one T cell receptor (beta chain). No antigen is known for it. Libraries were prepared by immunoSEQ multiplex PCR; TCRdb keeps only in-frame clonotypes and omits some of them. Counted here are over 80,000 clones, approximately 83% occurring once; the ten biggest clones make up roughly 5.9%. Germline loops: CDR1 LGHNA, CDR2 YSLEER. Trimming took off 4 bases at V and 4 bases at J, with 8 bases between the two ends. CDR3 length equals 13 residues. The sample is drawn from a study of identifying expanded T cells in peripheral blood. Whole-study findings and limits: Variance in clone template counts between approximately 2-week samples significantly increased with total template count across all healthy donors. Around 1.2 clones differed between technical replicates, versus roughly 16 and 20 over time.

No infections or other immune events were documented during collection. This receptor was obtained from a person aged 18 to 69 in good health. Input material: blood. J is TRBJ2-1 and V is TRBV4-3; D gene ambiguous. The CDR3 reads CASSRYYYNEQFF. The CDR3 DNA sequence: TGCGCCAGCAGCCGCTACTATTACAATGAGCAGTTCTTC.